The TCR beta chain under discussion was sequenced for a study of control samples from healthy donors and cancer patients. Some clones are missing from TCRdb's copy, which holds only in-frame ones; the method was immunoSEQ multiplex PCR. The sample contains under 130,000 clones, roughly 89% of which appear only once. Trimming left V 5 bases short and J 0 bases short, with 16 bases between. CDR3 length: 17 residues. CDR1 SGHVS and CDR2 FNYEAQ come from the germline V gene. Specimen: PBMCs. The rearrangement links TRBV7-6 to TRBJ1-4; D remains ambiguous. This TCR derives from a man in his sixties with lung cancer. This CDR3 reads CASSTTSHTATNEKLFF. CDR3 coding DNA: TGTGCCAGCAGCACGACTTCCCACACCGCAACTAATGAAAAACTGTTTTTT.